Following are 13 T cell receptor beta chains from one sample sequenced in a study of blood T cell repertoires in COVID-19. Sequenced by immunoSEQ multiplex PCR; TCRdb stores in-frame clones only, minus some. The sample yields roughly 100,000 clones, around nine tenths seen once. The sequenced sample consisted of peripheral blood. The source is a man between 50 and 59 years old in a cohort sampled during active COVID-19.

This chain links TRBV2 with TRBJ2-7; tentative D call: TRBD1 (5 bases). Per the germline V gene, CDR1 is SNHLY and CDR2 is FYNNEI. The CDR3 extends over 14 amino acids. The germline V and J ends were trimmed by 7 bases and 0 bases, with 13 bases remaining between them. The CDR3 bases are TGTGCCAGCAAACAGACAGAAGTCTCCTACGAGCAGTACTTC. Protein product: CASKQTEVSYEQYF.

The chain links TRBV6-6 to TRBJ2-7, with 7 bases lining up with TRBD1. This CDR3 comprises 12 residues. V trimming: 6 bases; J trimming: 5 bases; junction bases outside the gene matches: 4. CDR1 is MNHNY, CDR2 SVGAGI, per germline (reference sequence). The CDR3 reads CASRGDRDEQYF. The CDR3 DNA sequence: TGTGCCAGCAGAGGCGACAGGGACGAGCAGTACTTC.

The chain employs TRBV5-1 and TRBJ2-3, with D possibly matching TRBD1 (7 bases). The CDR3 contains 13 residues. V was clipped by 9 bases and J by 2 bases, with 13 bases between them. Germline-derived CDR1 and CDR2 are SGHRS and YFSETQ. The CDR3 nucleotides are TGCGCCACCGCGGGACAGAACACAGATACGCAGTATTTT. Residues: CATAGQNTDTQYF. Full variable domain (missing parts from reference TRBV5-1 and TRBJ2-3): KAGVTQTPRYLIKTRGQQVTLSCSPISGHRSVSWYQQTPGQGLQFLFEYFSETQRNKGNFPGRFSGRQFSNSRSEMNVSTLELGDSALYLCATAGQNTDTQYFGPGTRLTVL.

V gene TRBV5-4 combines with J gene TRBJ2-5; 11 positions match TRBD2. Germline CDR1 SGHNT, CDR2 YYREEE (reference sequence). V lost 5 bases and J lost 2; bases outside the gene matches: 8. The CDR3 is made up of 16 amino acids. This CDR3 is CASSRAGTSGQETQYF. CDR3 sequence (DNA): TGTGCCAGCAGTCGAGCCGGGACTAGCGGTCAAGAGACCCAGTACTTC.

This chain joins TRBV2 and TRBJ2-7, with unresolved D. CDR3 length equals 13 residues. Germline CDR1 reads SNHLY; CDR2 reads FYNNEI. Trimming took 8 bases from V and 2 from J, leaving 13 bases between them. CDR3 sequence (DNA): TGTGCCAGCTCACCCACCAGCGCCTACGAGCAGTACGTC. This gives the protein CASSPTSAYEQYV.

This chain joins TRBV5-1 and TRBJ2-1, with 11 bases lining up with TRBD1. J lost 4 bases, V lost 5 bases, and 8 bases had no gene match. Germline V gene sequence: CDR1 SGHRS, CDR2 YFSETQ. The CDR3 covers 16 residues. This chain's CDR3 is CASRDGGQGVYNEQFF. The CDR3 DNA follows: TGCGCCAGCAGGGATGGGGGACAGGGGGTTTACAATGAGCAGTTCTTC.

In nucleotides, the CDR3 is TGCGCCAGCAGCCAAGATGGCACCCCCGGGACTAATAATGAGCAGTTCTTC. This gives the protein CASSQDGTPGTNNEQFF. The chain employs TRBV4-3 and TRBJ2-1; 7 bases are shared with TRBD2. Trimming took 0 bases from V and 7 from J; bases not matched to a gene: 12. The germline V gene encodes CDR1 LGHNA and CDR2 YSLEER. The CDR3 covers 17 residues.

The V and J genes are TRBV9 and TRBJ2-3; D is perhaps TRBD2 (6 bases). The CDR3 runs 15 residues. Trimming stripped 6 bases from V and 0 bases from J, with 14 bases between. The germline CDR1 and CDR2 sequences are SGDLS and YYNGEE. The CDR3 DNA reads TGTGCCAGCACAGCACTAGCTTCTAGCACAGATACGCAGTATTTT. Translating it yields CASTALASSTDTQYF.

The V and J genes are TRBV6-1 and TRBJ1-5; D is unclear. This CDR3 is built from 12 residues. Germline assignment: CDR1 MNHNS and CDR2 SASEGT. The ends were cut back, 2 bases at V and 4 bases at J, with 3 bases in the middle. CDR3 nucleotides: TGTGCCAGCAGTGAACGGAATCAGCCCCAGCATTTT. Residues: CASSERNQPQHF.

The chain employs TRBV9 and TRBJ1-5; D possibly corresponds to TRBD1 (5 bases). Germline CDR1 and CDR2: SGDLS and YYNGEE. V was cut by 3 bases and J by 3 bases, with 22 bases left in between. The length of the CDR3 is 18 residues. CDR3 DNA: TGTGCCAGCAGCGCGGGTTGGGGCCCGGCCTATAACAATCAGCCCCAGCATTTT. Translation: CASSAGWGPAYNNQPQHF.

The V call is TRBV6-5, the J call TRBJ1-1; 8 bases align to TRBD1. V lost 8 bases and J lost 4; bases outside the gene matches: 9. Germline V gene sequence: CDR1 MNHEY, CDR2 SVGAGI. This CDR3 spans 14 amino acids. CDR3 bases: TGTGCCAGCTCGTCAGACAGGGGTAGCACTGAAGCTTTCTTT. Translation gives CASSSDRGSTEAFF.

The chain links TRBV5-1 to TRBJ2-3; 7 bases are shared with TRBD2. The CDR3 has 15 amino acids. Trimming cost V 0 bases and J 1 base; bases outside gene matches: 2. Germline CDR1 reads SGHRS; CDR2 reads YFSETQ. CDR3 loop: CASSLDAGGTDTQYF. The CDR3 DNA follows: TGCGCCAGCAGCTTGGATGCGGGAGGCACAGATACGCAGTATTTT.

The sample holds a few counts of this clone. The chain carries TRBV4-2 and TRBJ1-1, with a weak D call TRBD1 (5 bases). The germline V gene has CDR1 LGHNA and CDR2 YNFKEQ. CDR3 length: 14 amino acids. Between the trimmed V and J ends, which lost 1 base and 4 bases, there was a span of 10 bases. The CDR3: CASSQGAGTTEAFF. CDR3 nucleotides: TGTGCCAGCAGCCAAGGTGCGGGGACCACTGAAGCTTTCTTT.